The rows below give T cell receptor beta chains drawn from one sample of a study of blood T cell repertoires in COVID-19. Here immunoSEQ multiplex PCR was the method, and the copy in TCRdb shows in-frame clones only, minus some. The sample carries roughly 250,000 clones, roughly 90% recorded once. The specimen was peripheral blood. These receptor sequences come from a man aged 55 to 70 who had recovered from COVID-19. Both conserved end residues are part of each CDR3. D genes are given only for firm matches. Only part of the rows carry a size: once, few, many, or a class if the clone is expanded.

>TRBJ2-3|once|.|TRBV6-4
CASSVEVTDTQYF
TGTGCCAGCAGTGTGGAGGTAACAGATACGCAGTATTTT
>TRBJ1-1|.|.|TRBV5-1
CASRRGLGSTEAFF
TGCGCCAGCAGACGGGGGTTGGGGAGCACTGAAGCTTTCTTT
>TRBJ1-2|.|TRBD1|TRBV5-1
CASSWTPGGDYGYTF
TGCGCCAGCAGCTGGACCCCAGGGGGTGACTATGGCTACACCTTC
>TRBJ2-6|.|.|TRBV6-5
CASVMWGAGANVLTF
TGTGCCAGCGTTATGTGGGGGGCTGGGGCCAACGTCCTGACTTTC
>TRBJ1-1|.|TRBD1|TRBV4-1
CASSQDRGAMNTEAFF
TGCGCCAGCAGCCAGGACAGGGGAGCGATGAACACTGAAGCTTTCTTT
>TRBJ1-6|.|.|TRBV19
CASSNSGGNSPLHF
TGTGCCAGTAGTAACTCCGGCGGAAATTCACCCCTCCACTTT
>TRBJ1-1|.|TRBD1|TRBV5-1
CASSSGGEYTEAFF
TGCGCCAGCAGCTCAGGGGGCGAGTACACTGAAGCTTTCTTT
>TRBJ2-5|.|TRBD2|TRBV7-9
CASSLGLAGGVRETQYF
TGTGCCAGCAGCTTAGGGCTAGCGGGGGGCGTACGAGAGACCCAGTACTTC
>TRBJ1-2|.|.|TRBV5-1
CASSYQGRDYGYTF
TGCGCCAGCAGCTACCAGGGGCGCGACTATGGCTACACCTTC
>TRBJ2-1|.|TRBD1|TRBV12-5
CASGLGQGHNEQFF
TGTGCTAGTGGTTTGGGACAGGGCCACAATGAGCAGTTCTTC
>TRBJ1-6|few|.|TRBV6-6
CASSYWEAGGSPLHF
TGTGCCAGCAGTTACTGGGAGGCAGGAGGATCACCCCTCCACTTT
>TRBJ1-2|.|TRBD1|TRBV4-1
CASSQGGGRGYGYTF
TGCGCCAGCAGCCAAGGAGGGGGCAGGGGCTATGGCTACACCTTC
>TRBJ2-5|.|.|TRBV3-1/TRBV3-2
CASSQEGATQYF
TGTGCCAGCAGCCAAGAAGGGGCGACCCAGTACTTC
>TRBJ1-1|.|.|TRBV5-6
CASSTGLYVTEAFF
TGTGCCAGCAGCACGGGGTTATACGTCACTGAAGCTTTCTTT
>TRBJ2-1|once|TRBD1|TRBV11-3
CASSEGQGYNEQFF
TGTGCCAGCAGCGAAGGACAGGGGTACAATGAGCAGTTCTTC
>TRBJ2-3|.|.|TRBV7-9
CASSYLADTQYF
TGTGCCAGCAGCTACCTAGCGGATACGCAGTATTTT
>TRBJ2-1|.|.|TRBV19
CASSIELAVGEAYNEQFF
TGTGCCAGTAGTATAGAATTGGCTGTGGGGGAGGCTTACAATGAGCAGTTCTTC
>TRBJ2-1|.|.|TRBV18
CASSPQGYNEQFF
TGTGCCAGCTCACCGCAGGGTTACAATGAGCAGTTCTTC
>TRBJ1-6|few|.|TRBV7-2
CASSLRTANSPLHF
TGTGCCAGCAGCTTGAGGACAGCCAATTCACCCCTCCACTTT
>TRBJ2-2|.|.|TRBV3-1/TRBV3-2
CASSQGSTGELFF
TGTGCCAGCAGTCAGGGGAGCACCGGGGAGCTGTTTTTT
>TRBJ2-3|.|.|TRBV7-2
CASSLRGFGSTDTQYF
TGTGCCAGCAGCTTAAGGGGTTTCGGGAGCACAGATACGCAGTATTTT
>TRBJ2-3|few|.|TRBV7-9
CASSQATDTQYF
TGTGCCAGCAGCCAGGCAACAGATACGCAGTATTTT
>TRBJ1-1|.|TRBD1|TRBV11-3
CASSFLTGGRAFF
TGTGCCAGCAGCTTTTTGACAGGGGGCAGAGCTTTCTTT
>TRBJ2-2|.|TRBD2|TRBV29-1
CSVGSSGSYTGELFF
TGCAGCGTTGGTTCTAGCGGGTCATACACCGGGGAGCTGTTTTTT
>TRBJ1-5|.|.|TRBV28
CASSLSGAGGQPQHF
TGTGCCAGCAGTTTATCAGGGGCTGGGGGTCAGCCCCAGCATTTT
>TRBJ1-1|.|.|TRBV5-1
CASSASGNTEAFF
TGCGCCAGCAGCGCATCAGGGAACACTGAAGCTTTCTTT
>TRBJ2-7|.|.|TRBV3-1/TRBV3-2
CASSHHAQIGEQYF
TGTGCCAGCAGCCACCACGCACAGATAGGCGAGCAGTACTTC
>TRBJ1-1|once|.|TRBV5-1
CASSSDSNTEAFF
TGCGCCAGCAGCTCGGACAGCAACACTGAAGCTTTCTTT
>TRBJ1-1|.|.|TRBV11-2
CASSLGRITEAFF
TGTGCCAGCAGCTTAGGTCGTATCACTGAAGCTTTCTTT
>TRBJ2-1|.|.|TRBV21-1
CASSFRLAGGAYNEQFF
TGTGCCAGCAGCTTCCGACTAGCGGGGGGGGCCTACAATGAGCAGTTCTTC
>TRBJ2-5|.|.|TRBV6-5
CASSILDRATQYF
TGTGCCAGCAGCATACTGGACAGAGCGACCCAGTACTTC
>TRBJ2-5|.|.|TRBV20-1
CSASSSGTPRVGETQYF
TGCAGTGCTAGTTCTTCGGGGACACCAAGGGTCGGAGAGACCCAGTACTTC
>TRBJ1-1|few|.|TRBV19
CASSPKNTEAFF
TGTGCCAGTAGCCCCAAGAACACTGAAGCTTTCTTT
>TRBJ2-1|.|TRBD2|TRBV27
CASSFGLAGVVEQFF
TGTGCCAGCAGTTTCGGACTAGCGGGGGTCGTTGAGCAGTTCTTC
>TRBJ2-7|.|.|TRBV5-6
CASSLDRNSYEQYF
TGTGCCAGCAGCTTGGACAGAAACTCCTACGAGCAGTACTTC
>TRBJ1-2|.|.|TRBV21-1
CASSKGTGIGGYTF
TGTGCCAGCAGCAAAGGTACAGGGATCGGTGGCTACACCTTC
>TRBJ2-5|.|.|TRBV28
CASSSPGGFQETQYF
TGTGCCAGCAGTTCCCCGGGTGGATTCCAAGAGACCCAGTACTTC
>TRBJ1-6|once|.|TRBV13
CASSLERVGSDSPLHF
TGTGCCAGCAGCTTAGAGAGGGTTGGCTCGGATTCACCCCTCCACTTT
>TRBJ1-1|few|.|TRBV30
CAWSRGTEAFF
TGTGCCTGGAGCCGGGGCACTGAAGCTTTCTTT
>TRBJ1-2|.|TRBD1|TRBV7-2
CASSLTGTGNYGYTF
TGTGCCAGCAGCTTAACCGGGACAGGAAACTATGGCTACACCTTC
>TRBJ2-3|.|.|TRBV24-1
CATSDLPGGTDTQYF
TGTGCCACCAGTGATTTGCCGGGGGGCACAGATACGCAGTATTTT
>TRBJ1-6|once|.|TRBV27
CASSFMGRGRSPLHF
TGTGCCAGCAGTTTTATGGGCAGGGGAAGGTCACCCCTCCACTTT
>TRBJ1-1|.|TRBD1|TRBV7-9
CASSSNRQGTEAFF
TGTGCCAGCAGCTCCAACAGACAGGGCACTGAAGCTTTCTTT
>TRBJ1-1|.|TRBD1|TRBV4-2
CASSNVGTDTEAFF
TGTGCCAGCAGCAACGTCGGGACAGACACTGAAGCTTTCTTT
>TRBJ1-1|.|.|TRBV2
CAGGQSVAEAFF
TGTGCCGGAGGACAGTCTGTTGCTGAAGCTTTCTTT
>TRBJ1-2|once|.|TRBV7-9
CASNAGEGHGYTF
TGTGCCAGCAACGCCGGGGAAGGCCATGGCTACACCTTC